Following are 20 T cell receptor beta chains from one sample sequenced in a study of cytomegalovirus exposure and HLA in healthy donors. PCR involved 60 Vbeta and 13 Jbeta primers. TCRdb keeps only in-frame clones here, not all; method: immunoSEQ multiplex PCR. Recorded for this sample: around 130,000 clones. Material: PBMCs. These receptors all come from a woman between 35 and 50 years old in good health and CMV-seronegative.

The V call is TRBV4-2, the J call TRBJ1-3, with unresolved D. The CDR3 is 15 residues long. Trimming stripped 0 bases from V and 4 bases from J, with 10 bases between. From germline, CDR1 is LGHNA and CDR2 YNFKEQ. CDR3 sequence: CASSQEEAAGNTIYF. CDR3 nucleotide sequence: TGTGCCAGCAGCCAAGAGGAGGCTGCCGGAAACACCATATATTTT.

The J gene is TRBJ1-5, the V gene TRBV7-2, with D unclear. V lost 2 bases and J 7 bases, leaving 9 bases between the germline ends. Germline CDR1 is SGHTA and CDR2 is FQGNSA. This CDR3 is built from 13 residues. CDR3 region: CASSLYKEQPQHF. The CDR3 coding sequence is TGTGCCAGCAGCTTATATAAAGAGCAGCCCCAGCATTTT.

The chain joins TRBV6-5 to TRBJ2-2, with a tentative D call TRBD1 (5 bases). Germline CDR1 MNHEY, CDR2 SVGAGI. Trimming removed 0 bases from V and 2 bases from J, with 10 bases in between. The CDR3 loop spans 16 amino acids. CDR3 sequence (DNA): TGTGCCAGCAGTTACTCAACAGGATTAAACACCGGGGAGCTGTTTTTT. Its translation: CASSYSTGLNTGELFF.

The chain is built from TRBV6-5 and TRBJ1-1; TRBD1 agrees at 7 bases. V shed 3 bases, J shed 0 bases, and the junction held 7 bases outside the gene matches. The germline V gene has CDR1 MNHEY and CDR2 SVGAGI. The CDR3 is 16 residues long. CDR3 loop: CASSYTTGIMNTEAFF. CDR3 nucleotides: TGTGCCAGCAGTTATACGACAGGGATTATGAACACTGAAGCTTTCTTT.

The chain has TRBV6-5 and TRBJ1-2; TRBD1 aligns across 7 bases. Germline V gene data show CDR1 as MNHEY and CDR2 as SVGAGI. This CDR3 has 13 residues. V was pared by 6 bases and J by 3 bases, with 4 bases of the junction left unmatched. CDR3 region: CASSRQGHYGYTF. In DNA, the CDR3 is TGTGCCAGCAGCCGACAGGGTCACTATGGCTACACCTTC.

This rearrangement joins TRBV9 to TRBJ1-5; the D gene is possibly TRBD1 (5 bases). The V end lost 0 bases, the J end lost 7 bases, and 14 bases lay between the germline ends. The CDR3 extends over 15 amino acids. The V gene's germline CDR1 is SGDLS and CDR2 YYNGEE. DNA for the CDR3: TGTGCCAGCAGCGTAGAGCCAGGCGGGGGGCAGCCCCAGCATTTT. This translates into CASSVEPGGGQPQHF.

This sequence joins TRBV19 and TRBJ1-5, with D tentatively TRBD1 (6 bases). CDR3 length equals 14 residues. The germline V gene has CDR1 LNHDA and CDR2 SQIVND (reference sequence). The V end was cut by 7 bases, the J end by 1 base, with 11 bases between. CDR3 amino acids: CASTPQGSNQPQHF. The CDR3 nucleotides read TGTGCCAGTACCCCACAGGGAAGCAATCAGCCCCAGCATTTT.

The chain combines TRBV7-2 with TRBJ2-7, with 11 bases fitting TRBD2. The CDR3 totals 15 residues. Germline loops: CDR1 SGHTA, CDR2 FQGNSA. The J segment lost 3 bases and the V segment lost 5 bases, leaving 6 bases of the junction unmatched. This CDR3 is CASSPTLAGGYEQYF. CDR3 bases: TGTGCCAGCAGCCCTACCCTAGCGGGAGGCTACGAGCAGTACTTC.

The genes are TRBV18 and TRBJ2-7; maybe TRBD1 (6 bases). Germline values: CDR1 KGHSH, CDR2 LQKENI. V was pared by 6 bases and J by 7 bases, with 16 bases between. CDR3 length: 13 residues. CDR3 region: CASSQAGVGEQYF. In DNA form, the CDR3 reads TGTGCCAGCTCCCAAGCAGGGGTTGGAGAGCAGTACTTC.

The chain employs TRBV6-6 and TRBJ1-5; weak D call: TRBD1 (5 bases). Germline V gene data show CDR1 as MNHNY and CDR2 as SVGAGI (reference sequence). Trimming took off 4 bases at V and 4 bases at J, with 11 bases between the two ends. The CDR3 is 14 residues long. The CDR3 reads CASSSLQENQPQHF. CDR3 in DNA: TGTGCCAGCAGTTCACTACAGGAGAATCAGCCCCAGCATTTT.

The CDR3 DNA is TGTGCCAGTAGTATAAGAGGCCAGCTTAGCAATCAGCCCCAGCATTTT. Translating it yields CASSIRGQLSNQPQHF. This chain links TRBV19 with TRBJ1-5; D is ambiguous. Looked up from germline, CDR1 is LNHDA and CDR2 is SQIVND (reference sequence). V was pared by 2 bases and J by 0 bases, with 11 bases between. This CDR3 has 16 residues.

The chain joins TRBV15 to TRBJ2-4, with 7 bases aligning to TRBD1. Germline V gene sequence: CDR1 LNHNV, CDR2 YYDKDF (reference sequence). J lost 1 base, V lost 2 bases, and 11 bases had no gene match. The CDR3 runs to 18 residues. The CDR3: CATSRSPGGQLAKNIQYF. CDR3 nucleotide sequence: TGTGCCACCAGCAGAAGCCCAGGGGGACAGTTGGCCAAAAACATTCAGTACTTC.

The chain recombines TRBV29-1 with TRBJ1-4; TRBD1 matches 10 bases. The junction had 2 bases not matched to a gene; V was cut back by 7 bases and J by 3 bases. Looked up from germline, CDR1 is SQVTM and CDR2 is ANQGSEA. The CDR3 extends over 13 amino acids. The CDR3 protein is CSGTGGPNEKLFF. The CDR3 DNA sequence: TGCAGCGGGACAGGGGGACCTAATGAAAAACTGTTTTTT.

The V gene is TRBV5-1, the J gene TRBJ2-4; 7 nucleotides align to TRBD1. The germline CDR1 and CDR2 sequences are SGHRS and YFSETQ. The CDR3 has 12 residues. With 8 bases clipped from V and 5 bases from J, the junction kept 4 bases outside the gene matches. The CDR3 is CASRDSQNIQYF. DNA for the CDR3: TGCGCCAGTCGGGACAGTCAAAACATTCAGTACTTC.

The V call is TRBV28, the J call TRBJ1-1; D is possibly TRBD1 (6 bases). The CDR3 length is 13 residues. The V and J ends lost 6 bases and 1 base respectively, with 9 bases between them. Germline assignment: CDR1 MDHEN and CDR2 SYDVKM. Written as DNA, the CDR3 is TGTGCCAGCAGCCTACAGGGGAACACTGAAGCTTTCTTT. It codes for CASSLQGNTEAFF.

The chain carries TRBV9 and TRBJ2-2, with TRBD2 matching over 9 bases. Germline assignment: CDR1 SGDLS and CDR2 YYNGEE. Trimming removed 0 bases from V and 2 bases from J; junction bases left unmatched: 8. The CDR3 is 18 amino acids. CDR3 residues: CASSVAIRLAGNTGELFF. DNA of the CDR3: TGTGCCAGCAGCGTAGCAATCCGGCTAGCGGGAAACACCGGGGAGCTGTTTTTT. Together with reference TRBV9 and TRBJ2-2, the CDR3 gives the full variable domain: DSGVTQTPKHLITATGQRVTLRCSPRSGDLSVYWYQQSLDQGLQFLIQYYNGEERAKGNILERFSAQQFPDLHSELNLSSLELGDSALYFCASSVAIRLAGNTGELFFGEGSRLTVL.

This chain uses TRBV6-1 with TRBJ1-1; D gene uncertain. The CDR3 loop spans 12 amino acids. In germline, CDR1 is MNHNS, CDR2 SASEGT. V lost 10 bases, J lost 4 bases, and 13 bases lay in between. The CDR3, as DNA: TGTGCCATTGCCCTCCTAGGCACTGAAGCTTTCTTT. Translated, it gives CAIALLGTEAFF.

J is TRBJ1-1 and V is TRBV5-1, with 7 bases matching TRBD1. Germline CDR1 SGHRS, CDR2 YFSETQ. The CDR3 consists of 15 residues. With V trimmed by 1 base and J by 11 bases, 14 bases remained unmatched. CDR3 DNA: TGCGCCAGCAGCTTGACAGGGGAGAGGGGCCTCGGGGCTTTCTTT. Translated: CASSLTGERGLGAFF.

V and J are TRBV4-3 and TRBJ1-2; 9 nucleotides line up with TRBD1. CDR1 LGHNA and CDR2 YSLEER come from the germline V gene. This CDR3 is 16 amino acids long. After removal of 0 bases from V and 8 bases from J, the junction contained 10 bases not matched to a gene. The CDR3, as DNA: TGCGCCAGCAGCCAAGATTTGTCCCGGGACAGGGTCGGCTACACCTTC. Its translation is CASSQDLSRDRVGYTF.

The rearrangement links TRBV27 to TRBJ1-1; 7 positions match TRBD1. The J segment lost 7 bases and the V segment lost 6 bases, leaving 5 bases of the junction unmatched. CDR3 length: 12 amino acids. Germline V gene data show CDR1 as MNHEY and CDR2 as SMNVEV (reference sequence). The CDR3 DNA is TGTGCCAGCAGCTCCCGGGACAGTGAAGCTTTCTTT. This codes for CASSSRDSEAFF.